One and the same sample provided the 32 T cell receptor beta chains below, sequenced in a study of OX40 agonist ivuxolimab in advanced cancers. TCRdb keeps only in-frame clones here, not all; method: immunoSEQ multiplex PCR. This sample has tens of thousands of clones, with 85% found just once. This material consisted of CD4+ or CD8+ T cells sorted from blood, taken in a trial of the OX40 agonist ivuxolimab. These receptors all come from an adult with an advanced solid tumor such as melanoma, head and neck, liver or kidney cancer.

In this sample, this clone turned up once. CDR3 amino acids: CASGSQTGAIEKLFF. The CDR3 DNA sequence: TGTGCTAGTGGTTCTCAGACAGGGGCGATTGAAAAACTGTTTTTT. The V and J genes are TRBV12-5 and TRBJ1-4, with 8 bases fitting TRBD1. Looked up from germline, CDR1 is LGHNT and CDR2 is FRNRAP. The CDR3 totals 15 residues. The V gene end was trimmed by 4 bases and the J gene end by 7 bases; junction bases not matched to a gene: 8. The variable domain in full, with the rest retrieved from reference TRBV12-5 and TRBJ1-4, is DARVTQTPRHKVTEMGQEVTMRCQPILGHNTVFWYRQTMMQGLELLAYFRNRAPLDDSGMPKDRFSAEMPDATLATLKIQPSEPRDSAVYFCASGSQTGAIEKLFFGSGTQLSVL.

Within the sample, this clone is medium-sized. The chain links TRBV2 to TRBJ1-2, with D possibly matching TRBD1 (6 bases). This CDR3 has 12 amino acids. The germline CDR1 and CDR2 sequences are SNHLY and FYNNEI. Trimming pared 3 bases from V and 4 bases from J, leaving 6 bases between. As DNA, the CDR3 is TGTGCCAGCAGTGAGGACAGCTATGGCTACACCTTC. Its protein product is CASSEDSYGYTF.

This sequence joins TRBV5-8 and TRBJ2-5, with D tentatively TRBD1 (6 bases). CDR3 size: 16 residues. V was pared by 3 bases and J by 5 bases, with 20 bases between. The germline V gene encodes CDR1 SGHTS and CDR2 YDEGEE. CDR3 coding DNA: TGTGCCAGCAGCTCACATCGCACAGGGCTTGGGGAGACCCAGTACTTC. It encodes CASSSHRTGLGETQYF.

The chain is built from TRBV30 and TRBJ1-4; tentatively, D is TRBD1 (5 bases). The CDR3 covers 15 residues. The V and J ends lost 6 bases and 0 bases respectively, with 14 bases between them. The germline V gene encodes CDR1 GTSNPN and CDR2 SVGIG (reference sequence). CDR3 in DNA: TGTGCCTGTTTTTCAACAGGAGCAACTAATGAAAAACTGTTTTTT. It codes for CACFSTGATNEKLFF.

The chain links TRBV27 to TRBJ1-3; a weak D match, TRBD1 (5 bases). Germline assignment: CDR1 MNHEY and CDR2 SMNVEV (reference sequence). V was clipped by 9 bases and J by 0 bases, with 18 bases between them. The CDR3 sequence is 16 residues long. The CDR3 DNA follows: TGTGCCAGGACTAGGGGTCAGGTGAGCTCTGGAAACACCATATATTTT. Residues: CARTRGQVSSGNTIYF.

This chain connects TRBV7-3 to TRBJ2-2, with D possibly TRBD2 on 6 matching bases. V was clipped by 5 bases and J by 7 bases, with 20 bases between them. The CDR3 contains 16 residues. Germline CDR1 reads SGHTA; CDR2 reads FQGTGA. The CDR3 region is CASSPRPGEISGELFF. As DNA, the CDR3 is TGTGCCAGCAGCCCCCGGCCGGGAGAAATTAGCGGGGAGCTGTTTTTT.

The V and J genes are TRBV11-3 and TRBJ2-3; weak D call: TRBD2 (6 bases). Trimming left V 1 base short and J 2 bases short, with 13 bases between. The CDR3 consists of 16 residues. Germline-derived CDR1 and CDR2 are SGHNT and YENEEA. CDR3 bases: TGTGCCAGCAGCTTAGTATGGGGGGAAAACACAGATACGCAGTATTTT. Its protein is CASSLVWGENTDTQYF.

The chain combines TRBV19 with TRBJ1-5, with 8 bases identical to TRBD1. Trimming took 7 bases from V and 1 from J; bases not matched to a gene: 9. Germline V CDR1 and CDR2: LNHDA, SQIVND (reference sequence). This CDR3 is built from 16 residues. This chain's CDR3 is CASTAGQGRSNQPQHF. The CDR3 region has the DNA TGTGCCAGTACCGCTGGACAGGGAAGGAGCAATCAGCCCCAGCATTTT. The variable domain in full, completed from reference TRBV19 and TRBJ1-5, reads DGGITQSPKYLFRKEGQNVTLSCEQNLNHDAMYWYRQDPGQGLRLIYYSQIVNDFQKGDIAEGYSVSREKKESFPLTVTSAQKNPTAFYLCASTAGQGRSNQPQHFGDGTRLSIL.

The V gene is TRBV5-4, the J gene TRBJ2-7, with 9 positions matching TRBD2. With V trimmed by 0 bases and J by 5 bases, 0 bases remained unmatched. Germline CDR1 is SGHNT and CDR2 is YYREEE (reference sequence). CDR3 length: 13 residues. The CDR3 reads CASSLGGGDEQYF. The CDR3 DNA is TGTGCCAGCAGCTTGGGCGGGGGGGACGAGCAGTACTTC.

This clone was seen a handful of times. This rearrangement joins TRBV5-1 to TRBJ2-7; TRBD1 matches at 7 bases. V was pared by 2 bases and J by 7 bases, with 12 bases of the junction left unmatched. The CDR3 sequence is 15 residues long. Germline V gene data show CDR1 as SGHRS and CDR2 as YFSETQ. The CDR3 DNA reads TGCGCCAGCAGCTTAACCGGGACAGACTACGATGAGCAGTACTTC. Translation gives CASSLTGTDYDEQYF. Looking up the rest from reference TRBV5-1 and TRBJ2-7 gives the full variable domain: KAGVTQTPRYLIKTRGQQVTLSCSPISGHRSVSWYQQTPGQGLQFLFEYFSETQRNKGNFPGRFSGRQFSNSRSEMNVSTLELGDSALYLCASSLTGTDYDEQYFGPGTRLTVT.

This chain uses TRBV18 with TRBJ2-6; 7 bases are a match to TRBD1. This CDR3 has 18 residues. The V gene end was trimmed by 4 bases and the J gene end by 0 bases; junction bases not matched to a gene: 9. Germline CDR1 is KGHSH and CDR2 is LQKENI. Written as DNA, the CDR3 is TGTGCCAGCTCACTCTTACAGGGGCTCTCCTCTGGGGCCAACGTCCTGACTTTC. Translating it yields CASSLLQGLSSGANVLTF.

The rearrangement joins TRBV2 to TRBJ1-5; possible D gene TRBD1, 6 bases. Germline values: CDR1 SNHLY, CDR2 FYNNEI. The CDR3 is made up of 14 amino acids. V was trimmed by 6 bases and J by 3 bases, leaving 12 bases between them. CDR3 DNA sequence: TGTGCCAGCAGCTTACAGGGATTCAATCAGCCCCAGCATTTT. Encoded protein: CASSLQGFNQPQHF.

The CDR3 region is CASSEAPGGPYEQYF. DNA for the CDR3: TGTGCCAGCAGTGAAGCGCCCGGGGGCCCCTACGAGCAGTACTTC. V is TRBV2 and J is TRBJ2-7, with D perhaps assigned TRBD1 or TRBD2 (6 bases each). The CDR3 is 15 amino acids. V lost 0 bases and J lost 2, with 11 bases in between. Germline CDR1 and CDR2: SNHLY and FYNNEI.

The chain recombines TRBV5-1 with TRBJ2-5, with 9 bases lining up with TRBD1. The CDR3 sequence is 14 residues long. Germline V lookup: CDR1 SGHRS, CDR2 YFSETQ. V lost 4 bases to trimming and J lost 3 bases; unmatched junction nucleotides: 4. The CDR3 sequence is CASSPGTGKETQYF. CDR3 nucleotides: TGCGCCAGCAGCCCCGGGACAGGGAAAGAGACCCAGTACTTC.

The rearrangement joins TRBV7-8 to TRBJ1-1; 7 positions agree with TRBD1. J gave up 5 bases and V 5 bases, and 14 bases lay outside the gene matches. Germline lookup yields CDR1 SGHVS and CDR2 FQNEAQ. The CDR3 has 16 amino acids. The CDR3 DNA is TGTGCCAGCAGCCTCGACAGGGTGAAGTGGTGGACTGAAGCTTTCTTT. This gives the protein CASSLDRVKWWTEAFF.

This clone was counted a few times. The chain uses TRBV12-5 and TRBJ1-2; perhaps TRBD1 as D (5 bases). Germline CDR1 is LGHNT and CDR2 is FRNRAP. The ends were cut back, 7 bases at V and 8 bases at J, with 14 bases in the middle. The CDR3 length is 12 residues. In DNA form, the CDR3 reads TGTGCTAGTGACAGGACCGGACTCGGCTACACCTTC. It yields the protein CASDRTGLGYTF.

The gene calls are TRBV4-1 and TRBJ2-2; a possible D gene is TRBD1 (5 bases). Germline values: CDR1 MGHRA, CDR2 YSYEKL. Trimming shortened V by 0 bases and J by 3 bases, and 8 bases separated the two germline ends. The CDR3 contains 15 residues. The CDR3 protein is CASSQEPRDTGELFF. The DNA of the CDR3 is TGCGCCAGCAGCCAAGAGCCCAGGGACACCGGGGAGCTGTTTTTT.

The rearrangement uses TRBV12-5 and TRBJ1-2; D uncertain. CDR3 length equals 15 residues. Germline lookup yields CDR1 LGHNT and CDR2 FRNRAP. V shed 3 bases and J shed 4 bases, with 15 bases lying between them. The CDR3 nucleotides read TGTGCTAGTGGTTTTTCGTCCAATATCCTCTATGGCTACACCTTC. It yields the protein CASGFSSNILYGYTF.

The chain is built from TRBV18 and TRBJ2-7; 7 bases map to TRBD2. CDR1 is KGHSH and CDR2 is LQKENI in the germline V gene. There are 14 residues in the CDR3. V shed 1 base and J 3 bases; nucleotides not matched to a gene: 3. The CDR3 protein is CASSPRQRDYEQYF. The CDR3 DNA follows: TGTGCCAGCTCACCACGTCAGCGGGACTACGAGCAGTACTTC.

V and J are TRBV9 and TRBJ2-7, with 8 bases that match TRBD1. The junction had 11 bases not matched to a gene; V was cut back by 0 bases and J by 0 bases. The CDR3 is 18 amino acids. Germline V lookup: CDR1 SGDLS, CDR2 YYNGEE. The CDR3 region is CASSVGPGQVTSSYEQYF. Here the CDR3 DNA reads TGTGCCAGCAGCGTAGGCCCGGGACAGGTTACAAGCTCCTACGAGCAGTACTTC.

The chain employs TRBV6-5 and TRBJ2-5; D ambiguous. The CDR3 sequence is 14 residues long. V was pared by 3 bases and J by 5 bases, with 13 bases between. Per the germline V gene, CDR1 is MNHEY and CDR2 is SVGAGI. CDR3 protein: CASSYTGPWETQYF. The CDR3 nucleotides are TGTGCCAGCAGTTATACCGGTCCCTGGGAGACCCAGTACTTC.

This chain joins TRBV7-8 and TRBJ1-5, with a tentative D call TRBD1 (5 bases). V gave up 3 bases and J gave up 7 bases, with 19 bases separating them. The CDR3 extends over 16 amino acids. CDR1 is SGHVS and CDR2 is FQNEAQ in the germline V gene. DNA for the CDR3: TGTGCCAGCAGCTTTTGGGGGGGTGGGGACGTCCAGCCCCAGCATTTT. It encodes CASSFWGGGDVQPQHF.

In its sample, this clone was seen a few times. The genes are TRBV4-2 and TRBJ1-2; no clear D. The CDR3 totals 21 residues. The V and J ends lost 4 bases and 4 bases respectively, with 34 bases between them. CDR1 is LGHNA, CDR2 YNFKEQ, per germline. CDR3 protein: CASSPRGTGNSYAGFGYGYTF. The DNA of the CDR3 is TGTGCCAGCAGCCCTCGGGGAACGGGCAATTCCTATGCGGGCTTCGGCTATGGCTACACCTTC.

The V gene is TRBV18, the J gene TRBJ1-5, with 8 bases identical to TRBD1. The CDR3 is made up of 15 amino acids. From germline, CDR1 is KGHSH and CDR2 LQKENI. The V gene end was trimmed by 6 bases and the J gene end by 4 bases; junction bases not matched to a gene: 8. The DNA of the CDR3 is TGTGCCAGCTCCCGCGACAGGGGTTTTAATCAGCCCCAGCATTTT. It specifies CASSRDRGFNQPQHF.

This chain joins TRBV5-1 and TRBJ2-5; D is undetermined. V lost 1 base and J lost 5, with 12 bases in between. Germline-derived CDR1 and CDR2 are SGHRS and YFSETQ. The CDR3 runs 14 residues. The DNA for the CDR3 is TGCGCCAGCAGCTTGTTCAATACAGTGGAGACCCAGTACTTC. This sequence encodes CASSLFNTVETQYF.

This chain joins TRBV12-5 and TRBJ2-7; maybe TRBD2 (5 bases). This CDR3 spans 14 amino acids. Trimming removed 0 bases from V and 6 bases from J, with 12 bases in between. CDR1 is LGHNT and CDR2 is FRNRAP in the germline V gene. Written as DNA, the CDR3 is TGTGCTAGTGGTTTGGTCCAACTAGGGAGCGAGCAGTACTTC. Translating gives CASGLVQLGSEQYF.

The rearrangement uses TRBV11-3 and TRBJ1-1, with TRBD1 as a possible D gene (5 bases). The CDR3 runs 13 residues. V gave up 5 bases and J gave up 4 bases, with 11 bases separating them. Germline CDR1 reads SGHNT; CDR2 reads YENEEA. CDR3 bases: TGTGCCAGCAGCCCCCCGGGGGGCACTGAAGCTTTCTTT. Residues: CASSPPGGTEAFF.

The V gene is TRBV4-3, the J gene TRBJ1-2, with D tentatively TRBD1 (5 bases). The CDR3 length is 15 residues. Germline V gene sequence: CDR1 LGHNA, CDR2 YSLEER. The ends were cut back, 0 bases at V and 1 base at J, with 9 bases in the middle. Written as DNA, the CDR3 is TGCGCCAGCAGCCAAGAACAGGAATTTAACTATGGCTACACCTTC. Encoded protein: CASSQEQEFNYGYTF.

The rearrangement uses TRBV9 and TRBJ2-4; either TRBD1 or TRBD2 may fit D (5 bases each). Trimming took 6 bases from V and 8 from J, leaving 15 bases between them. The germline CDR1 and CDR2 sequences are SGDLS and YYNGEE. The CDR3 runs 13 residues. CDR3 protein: CASKRGLGDIQYF. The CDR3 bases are TGTGCCAGCAAGAGGGGTCTTGGGGACATTCAGTACTTC.

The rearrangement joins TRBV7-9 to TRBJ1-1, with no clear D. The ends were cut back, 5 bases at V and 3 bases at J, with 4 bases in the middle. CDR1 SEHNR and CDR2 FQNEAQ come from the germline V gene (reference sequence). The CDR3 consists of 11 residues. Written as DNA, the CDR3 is TGTGCCAGCAGCCTCCACACTGAAGCTTTCTTT. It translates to CASSLHTEAFF.

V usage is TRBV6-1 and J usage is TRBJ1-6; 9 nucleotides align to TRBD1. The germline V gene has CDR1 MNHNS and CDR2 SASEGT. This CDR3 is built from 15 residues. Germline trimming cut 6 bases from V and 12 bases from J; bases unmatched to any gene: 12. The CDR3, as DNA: TGTGCCAGCAGCGAACCGGGACAGGGAAGTGGACCCCTCCACTTT. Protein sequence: CASSEPGQGSGPLHF.

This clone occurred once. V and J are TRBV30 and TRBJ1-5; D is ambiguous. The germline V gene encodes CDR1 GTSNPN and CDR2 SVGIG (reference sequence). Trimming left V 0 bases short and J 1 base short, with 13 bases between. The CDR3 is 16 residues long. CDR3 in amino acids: CAWSVMGRSSNQPQHF. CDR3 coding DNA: TGTGCCTGGAGTGTAATGGGCAGATCGAGCAATCAGCCCCAGCATTTT. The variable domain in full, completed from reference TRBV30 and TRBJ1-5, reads SQTIHQWPATLVQPVGSPLSLECTVEGTSNPNLYWYRQAAGRGLQLLFYSVGIGQISSEVPQNLSASRPQDRQFILSSKKLLLSDSGFYLCAWSVMGRSSNQPQHFGDGTRLSIL.